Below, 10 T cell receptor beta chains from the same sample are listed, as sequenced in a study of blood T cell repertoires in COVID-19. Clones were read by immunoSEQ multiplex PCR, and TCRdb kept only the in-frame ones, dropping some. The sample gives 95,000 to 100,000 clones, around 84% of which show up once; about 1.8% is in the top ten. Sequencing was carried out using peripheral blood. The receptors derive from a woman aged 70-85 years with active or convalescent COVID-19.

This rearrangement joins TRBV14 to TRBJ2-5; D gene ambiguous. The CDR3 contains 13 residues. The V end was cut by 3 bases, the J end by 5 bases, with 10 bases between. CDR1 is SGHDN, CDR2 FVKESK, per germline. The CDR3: CASSHPRAETQYF. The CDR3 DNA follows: TGTGCCAGCAGCCACCCTAGAGCGGAGACCCAGTACTTC.

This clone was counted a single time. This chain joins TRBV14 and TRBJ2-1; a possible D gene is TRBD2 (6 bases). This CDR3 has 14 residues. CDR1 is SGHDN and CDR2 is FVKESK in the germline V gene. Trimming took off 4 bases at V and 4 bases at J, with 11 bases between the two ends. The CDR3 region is CASSRIAVYNEQFF. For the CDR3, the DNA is TGTGCCAGCAGCCGGATAGCGGTATACAATGAGCAGTTCTTC.

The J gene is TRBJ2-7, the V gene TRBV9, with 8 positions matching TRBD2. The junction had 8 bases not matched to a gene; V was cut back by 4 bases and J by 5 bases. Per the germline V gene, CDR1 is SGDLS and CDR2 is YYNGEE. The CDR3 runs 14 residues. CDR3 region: CASSPGTSPDEQYF. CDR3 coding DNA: TGTGCCAGCAGCCCTGGGACTAGTCCAGACGAGCAGTACTTC.

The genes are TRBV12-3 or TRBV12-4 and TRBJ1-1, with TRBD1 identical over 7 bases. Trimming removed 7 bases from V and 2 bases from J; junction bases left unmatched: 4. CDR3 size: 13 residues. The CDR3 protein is CASMWDRNTEAFF. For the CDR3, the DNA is TGTGCCAGCATGTGGGACAGAAACACTGAAGCTTTCTTT.

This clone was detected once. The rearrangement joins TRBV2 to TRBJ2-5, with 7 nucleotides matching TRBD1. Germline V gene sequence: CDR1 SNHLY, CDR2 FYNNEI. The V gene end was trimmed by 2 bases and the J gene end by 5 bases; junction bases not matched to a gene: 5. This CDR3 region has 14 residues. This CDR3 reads CASSERRQGETQYF. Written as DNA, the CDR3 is TGTGCCAGCAGTGAAAGGCGACAGGGCGAGACCCAGTACTTC. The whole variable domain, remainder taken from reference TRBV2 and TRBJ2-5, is EPEVTQTPSHQVTQMGQEVILRCVPISNHLYFYWYRQILGQKVEFLVSFYNNEISEKSEIFDDQFSVERPDGSNFTLKIRSTKLEDSAMYFCASSERRQGETQYFGPGTRLLVL.

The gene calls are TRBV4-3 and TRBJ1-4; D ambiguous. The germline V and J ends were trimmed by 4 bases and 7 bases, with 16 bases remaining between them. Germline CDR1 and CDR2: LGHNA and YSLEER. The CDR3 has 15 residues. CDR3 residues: CASSPQALPSEKLFF. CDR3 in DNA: TGCGCCAGCAGCCCCCAGGCACTTCCAAGTGAAAAACTGTTTTTT.

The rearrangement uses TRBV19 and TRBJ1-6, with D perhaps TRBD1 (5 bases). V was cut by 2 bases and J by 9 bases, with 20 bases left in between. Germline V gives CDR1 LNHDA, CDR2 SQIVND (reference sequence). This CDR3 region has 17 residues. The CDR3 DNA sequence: TGTGCCAGTAGTATACCCAGGGCACGGGAGTTTGGTTCACCCCTCCACTTT. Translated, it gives CASSIPRAREFGSPLHF.

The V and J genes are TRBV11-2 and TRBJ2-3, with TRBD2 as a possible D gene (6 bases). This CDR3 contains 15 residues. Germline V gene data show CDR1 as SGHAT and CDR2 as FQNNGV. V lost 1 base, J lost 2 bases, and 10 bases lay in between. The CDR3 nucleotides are TGTGCCAGCAGCTTAGTCGCGGGAACCACAGATACGCAGTATTTT. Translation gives CASSLVAGTTDTQYF. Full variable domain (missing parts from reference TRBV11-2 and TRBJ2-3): EAGVAQSPRYKIIEKRQSVAFWCNPISGHATLYWYQQILGQGPKLLIQFQNNGVVDDSQLPKDRFSAERLKGVDSTLKIQPAKLEDSAVYLCASSLVAGTTDTQYFGPGTRLTVL.

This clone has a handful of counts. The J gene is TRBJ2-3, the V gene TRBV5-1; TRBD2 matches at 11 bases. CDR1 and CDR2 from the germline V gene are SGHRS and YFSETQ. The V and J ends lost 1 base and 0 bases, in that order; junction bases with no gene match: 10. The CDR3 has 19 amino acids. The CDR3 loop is CASSLWPSGGKTSTDTQYF. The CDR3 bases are TGCGCCAGCAGCTTGTGGCCTAGCGGGGGGAAAACTAGCACAGATACGCAGTATTTT.

CDR3 sequence reads: CASSTFSYEQYF. The CDR3 nucleotides read TGTGCCAGTTCGACATTCTCCTACGAGCAGTACTTC. The chain joins TRBV12-3 or TRBV12-4 to TRBJ2-7; no firm D call. V was trimmed by 9 bases and J by 0 bases, leaving 9 bases between them. The CDR3 runs to 12 residues.